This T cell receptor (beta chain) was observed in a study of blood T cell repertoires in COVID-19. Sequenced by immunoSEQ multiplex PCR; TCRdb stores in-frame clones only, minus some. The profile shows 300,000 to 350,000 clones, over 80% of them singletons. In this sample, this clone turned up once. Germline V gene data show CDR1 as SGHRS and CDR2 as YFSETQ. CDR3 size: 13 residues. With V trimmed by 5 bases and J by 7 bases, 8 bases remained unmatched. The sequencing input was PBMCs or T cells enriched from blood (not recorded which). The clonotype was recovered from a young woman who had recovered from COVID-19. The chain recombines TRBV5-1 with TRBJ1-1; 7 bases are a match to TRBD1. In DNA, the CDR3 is TGCGCCAGCAGAACTGACAGGGTAGGTGAAGCTTTCTTT. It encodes CASRTDRVGEAFF.